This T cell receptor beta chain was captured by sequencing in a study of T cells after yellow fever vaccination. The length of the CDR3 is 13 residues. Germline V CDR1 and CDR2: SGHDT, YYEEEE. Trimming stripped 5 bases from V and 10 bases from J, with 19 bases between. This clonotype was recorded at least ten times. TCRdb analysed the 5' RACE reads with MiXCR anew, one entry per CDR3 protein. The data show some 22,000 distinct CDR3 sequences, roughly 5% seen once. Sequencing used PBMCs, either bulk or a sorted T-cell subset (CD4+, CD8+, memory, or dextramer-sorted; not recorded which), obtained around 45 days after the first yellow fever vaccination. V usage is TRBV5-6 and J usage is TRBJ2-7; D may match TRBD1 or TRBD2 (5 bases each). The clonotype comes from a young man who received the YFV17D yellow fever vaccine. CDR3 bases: TGTGCCAGCAGTATCGGGACCCAGGACGGACAGTACGTC. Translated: CASSIGTQDGQYV.